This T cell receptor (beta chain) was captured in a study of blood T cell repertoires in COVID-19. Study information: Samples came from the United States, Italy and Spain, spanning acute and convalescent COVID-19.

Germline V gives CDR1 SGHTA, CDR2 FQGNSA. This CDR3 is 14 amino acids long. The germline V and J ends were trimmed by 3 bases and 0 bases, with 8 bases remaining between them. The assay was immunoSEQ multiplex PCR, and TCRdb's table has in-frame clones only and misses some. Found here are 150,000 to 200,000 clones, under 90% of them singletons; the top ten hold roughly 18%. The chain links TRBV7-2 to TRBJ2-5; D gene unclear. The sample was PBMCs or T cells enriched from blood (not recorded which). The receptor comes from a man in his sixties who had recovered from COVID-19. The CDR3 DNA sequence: TGTGCCAGCAGCTTCCAGGTCAACCAAGAGACCCAGTACTTC. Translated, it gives CASSFQVNQETQYF.